The 18 T cell receptor beta chains listed next were all sequenced from one sample in a study of blood T cell repertoires in COVID-19. Assay used: immunoSEQ multiplex PCR; TCRdb lists only in-frame clones, some missing. The sample consists of some 69,000 clones, roughly 80% of them appearing once. Sequencing input: peripheral blood. The receptors were sampled from a woman aged 70-85 years with acute or convalescent COVID-19.

This sequence joins TRBV5-1 and TRBJ1-1, with unresolved D. The CDR3 extends over 14 amino acids. Germline CDR1 reads SGHRS; CDR2 reads YFSETQ. Between the trimmed V and J ends, which lost 2 bases and 4 bases, there was a span of 12 bases. The CDR3 DNA follows: TGCGCCAGCAGCTTATCAGGTGCCACCACTGAAGCTTTCTTT. Translated: CASSLSGATTEAFF.

This clone was detected only once. For the CDR3, the DNA is TGCGCCAGCAGCTTGCTACTAGCGGGAGGAGGGGAGCAGTACTTC. Protein product: CASSLLLAGGGEQYF. The chain has TRBV5-1 and TRBJ2-7; 12 bases are a match to TRBD2. Germline CDR1 reads SGHRS; CDR2 reads YFSETQ. The CDR3 contains 15 residues. Losses at the gene ends were 1 base for V and 7 bases for J; bases not matched to a gene: 6.

The chain carries TRBV18 and TRBJ1-1, with D uncertain. There are 14 residues in the CDR3. The V gene's germline CDR1 is KGHSH and CDR2 LQKENI. V shed 4 bases and J shed 1 base, with 10 bases lying between them. CDR3 protein: CASSHVARNTEAFF. The CDR3 DNA reads as TGTGCCAGCTCACACGTTGCGCGGAACACTGAAGCTTTCTTT. Supplemented by reference TRBV18 and TRBJ1-1, the full variable domain reads NAGVMQNPRHLVRRRGQEARLRCSPMKGHSHVYWYRQLPEEGLKFMVYLQKENIIDESGMPKERFSAEFPKEGPSILRIQQVVRGDSAAYFCASSHVARNTEAFFGQGTRLTVV.

The rearrangement joins TRBV28 to TRBJ1-6, with D unresolved. Germline loops: CDR1 MDHEN, CDR2 SYDVKM. Between the trimmed V and J ends, which lost 6 bases and 0 bases, there was a span of 12 bases. CDR3 length equals 16 residues. The CDR3 spells CASSYGPSSYNSPLHF. DNA for the CDR3: TGTGCCAGCAGCTATGGTCCAAGCTCCTATAATTCACCCCTCCACTTT.

This rearrangement joins TRBV5-1 to TRBJ2-5; D gene ambiguous. The CDR3 has 14 residues. Germline lookup yields CDR1 SGHRS and CDR2 YFSETQ. V lost 0 bases and J lost 4, with 10 bases in between. The CDR3 loop reads CASSLAPERETQYF. CDR3 DNA sequence: TGCGCCAGCAGCTTGGCGCCAGAGCGAGAGACCCAGTACTTC.

This CDR3 is CAIRPGQHSNQPQHF. The CDR3 bases are TGTGCCATCAGGCCGGGACAGCATAGCAATCAGCCCCAGCATTTT. The chain couples TRBV27 to TRBJ1-5, with 7 bases aligning to TRBD1. V shed 10 bases, J shed 0 bases, and the junction held 9 bases outside the gene matches. Germline lookup yields CDR1 MNHEY and CDR2 SMNVEV (reference sequence). This CDR3 has 15 amino acids.

This chain connects TRBV29-1 to TRBJ2-3, with 9 bases identical to TRBD2. Germline CDR1 SQVTM, CDR2 ANQGSEA. The CDR3 is 15 amino acids. V shed 1 base, J shed 0 bases, and the junction held 2 bases outside the gene matches. The CDR3 sequence: CSVEGTSESTDTQYF. DNA for the CDR3: TGCAGCGTTGAAGGGACTAGCGAGAGCACAGATACGCAGTATTTT.

The V call is TRBV12-3 or TRBV12-4, the J call TRBJ2-7; 8 positions match TRBD2. The junction had 8 bases not matched to a gene; V was cut back by 4 bases and J by 9 bases. This CDR3 spans 13 amino acids. Here the CDR3 reads CASSSPTSEAQYF. DNA of the CDR3: TGTGCCAGCAGTTCCCCGACTAGCGAGGCGCAGTACTTC.

The CDR3 DNA follows: TGTGCCAGCAGGCATATAGGACACCCCACCGGGGAGCTGTTTTTT. Amino acids: CASRHIGHPTGELFF. This chain links TRBV6-5 with TRBJ2-2, with TRBD1 as a possible D gene (5 bases). Germline values: CDR1 MNHEY, CDR2 SVGAGI. Trimming removed 6 bases at V and 4 bases at J, with 15 bases between. CDR3 size: 15 residues.

The V and J genes are TRBV6-2 or TRBV6-3 and TRBJ2-7; D is ambiguous. Germline loops: CDR1 MNHEY, CDR2 SVGEGT. The CDR3 is 11 amino acids. Trimming stripped 6 bases from V and 4 bases from J, with 7 bases between. The CDR3 is CASSPRYEQYF. CDR3 nucleotide sequence: TGTGCCAGCAGCCCGAGATACGAGCAGTACTTC.

V gene TRBV12-3 or TRBV12-4 combines with J gene TRBJ2-7, with D possibly being TRBD2 (6 bases). The CDR3 is 13 amino acids. V dropped 8 bases and J dropped 4 bases, with 15 bases sitting between them. The CDR3 sequence: CASGQEGGYEQYF. The CDR3 DNA is TGTGCCAGCGGGCAGGAGGGCGGGTACGAGCAGTACTTC.

The chain joins TRBV2 to TRBJ1-3; unclear D gene. The CDR3 covers 14 residues. With 6 bases removed from V and 4 bases from J, the gap between germline ends came to 13 bases. Germline V CDR1 and CDR2: SNHLY, FYNNEI. CDR3 nucleotide sequence: TGTGCCAGCAGCCTGTTCTCTTCGGGAAACACCATATATTTT. Protein: CASSLFSSGNTIYF.

The rearrangement links TRBV11-2 to TRBJ2-4, with 7 bases lining up with TRBD1. This CDR3 comprises 16 residues. Per the germline V gene, CDR1 is SGHAT and CDR2 is FQNNGV. V gave up 1 base and J gave up 2 bases; unmatched junction bases: 5. This chain's CDR3 is CASSLVGGWSKNIQYF. Written as DNA, the CDR3 is TGTGCCAGCAGCTTAGTAGGGGGCTGGTCCAAAAACATTCAGTACTTC.

The V and J genes are TRBV19 and TRBJ1-5; tentative D call: TRBD1 (6 bases). The V gene's germline CDR1 is LNHDA and CDR2 SQIVND (reference sequence). With 11 bases removed from V and 0 bases from J, the gap between germline ends came to 11 bases. The CDR3 has 13 residues. CDR3 residues: CASAGDSNQPQHF. DNA of the CDR3: TGTGCCTCCGCAGGGGATAGCAATCAGCCCCAGCATTTT.

The CDR3 DNA follows: TGTGCCAGCCGGACAGGGGGACTTGAGACCCAGTACTTC. Its translation is CASRTGGLETQYF. The V and J genes are TRBV28 and TRBJ2-5, with 10 bases that match TRBD1. CDR1 is MDHEN and CDR2 is SYDVKM in the germline V gene. The CDR3 runs to 13 residues. With 8 bases clipped from V and 5 bases from J, the junction kept 5 bases outside the gene matches.

The CDR3 protein is CASGSASVVNEQFF. The CDR3 region has the DNA TGTGCCAGCGGGTCGGCTAGCGTAGTAAATGAGCAGTTCTTC. The rearrangement links TRBV28 to TRBJ2-1; possible D gene TRBD2, 6 bases. Trimming took 8 bases from V and 7 from J, leaving 18 bases between them. This CDR3 is 14 amino acids long. The V gene's germline CDR1 is MDHEN and CDR2 SYDVKM. Variable domain in full (rest from reference TRBV28 and TRBJ2-1): DVKVTQSSRYLVKRTGEKVFLECVQDMDHENMFWYRQDPGLGLRLIYFSYDVKMKEKGDIPEGYSVSREKKERFSLILESASTNQTSMYLCASGSASVVNEQFFGPGTRLTVL.

This clone was seen a handful of times. The J gene is TRBJ2-1, the V gene TRBV28; D is undetermined. The length of the CDR3 is 13 residues. Trimming removed 3 bases at V and 4 bases at J, with 7 bases between. The germline CDR1 and CDR2 sequences are MDHEN and SYDVKM. CDR3 amino acids: CASSLLEYNEQFF. The CDR3, as DNA: TGTGCCAGCAGTTTGTTGGAGTACAATGAGCAGTTCTTC.

This sequence joins TRBV11-3 and TRBJ2-1, with D maybe TRBD2 (6 bases). In germline, CDR1 is SGHNT, CDR2 YENEEA. The CDR3 totals 14 residues. V was trimmed by 4 bases and J by 5 bases, leaving 12 bases between them. CDR3: CASSSTRGNNEQFF. Written as DNA, the CDR3 is TGTGCCAGCAGCTCCACGCGGGGTAACAATGAGCAGTTCTTC.